These 24 T cell receptor beta chains were all obtained from the same sample, sequenced in a study of T cells in Graves' hyperthyroidism and ophthalmopathy. Authors of the study amplified TCR beta CDR3 regions from RNA transcripts. Initially, a first-round RT-PCR of the TCR CDR3 employed the HTBI primer set. TCRdb reprocessed the multiplex PCR reads via MiXCR and lists one record per CDR3 protein. The profile covers hundreds of thousands of distinct CDR3 sequences, with roughly 14% appearing a single time and about 13% taken by the ten largest. The specimen sequenced was blood. Receptor source: a man aged 18-30 years with Graves' ophthalmopathy.

This chain connects TRBV7-9 to TRBJ1-2; D gene unclear. V dropped 0 bases and J dropped 2 bases, with 16 bases sitting between them. Germline V CDR1 and CDR2: SEHNR, FQNEAQ (reference sequence). CDR3 size: 17 residues. CDR3: CASSLAINSRANYGYTF. The CDR3 DNA follows: TGTGCCAGCAGCTTAGCCATCAATAGCCGGGCCAACTATGGCTACACCTTC.

This clonotype was observed at least ten times. J is TRBJ1-2 and V is TRBV11-2; TRBD1 agrees at 7 bases. The CDR3 totals 21 residues. V shed 0 bases, J shed 6 bases, and the junction held 25 bases outside the gene matches. CDR1 is SGHAT, CDR2 FQNNGV, per germline. This chain's CDR3 is CASSLEGQQWSRASFTHGYTF. The CDR3 nucleotides read TGTGCCAGCAGCTTAGAGGGACAGCAGTGGTCGCGAGCTTCGTTCACGCATGGCTACACCTTC.

This clonotype occurred a few times. V gene TRBV6-5 combines with J gene TRBJ1-2; D is unclear. In germline, CDR1 is MNHEY, CDR2 SVGAGI. The V end lost 2 bases, the J end lost 4 bases, and 8 bases lay between the germline ends. The CDR3 is 13 residues long. The chain's CDR3 is CASSYQKSYGYTF. The CDR3 nucleotides are TGTGCCAGCAGTTACCAGAAATCCTATGGCTACACCTTC.

In regard to this clonotype: Possible read error: a much larger clone is one base away. The CDR3 DNA follows: TGTGCCATCAGTGAGCCCAGTGAGCAGTTCTTC. The encoded protein is CAISEPSEQFF. J is TRBJ2-1 and V is TRBV10-3; D gene uncertain. V was trimmed by 2 bases and J by 9 bases, leaving 5 bases between them. CDR3 size: 11 residues. The germline V gene encodes CDR1 ENHRY and CDR2 SYGVKD.

This clonotype was recorded many times. This chain links TRBV30 with TRBJ1-2; 9 positions agree with TRBD1. Germline trimming cut 4 bases from V and 3 bases from J; bases unmatched to any gene: 6. The CDR3 consists of 14 residues. CDR1 is GTSNPN, CDR2 SVGIG, per germline (reference sequence). The CDR3 region has the DNA TGTGCCTGGACCCTTTACAGGGGGCACTATGGCTACACCTTC. It specifies CAWTLYRGHYGYTF.

This clonotype was recorded at least ten times. The chain has TRBV5-8 and TRBJ2-7; 7 bases fit TRBD1. The germline gives CDR1 SGHTS, CDR2 YDEGEE. The CDR3 extends over 14 amino acids. The junction had 7 bases not matched to a gene; V was cut back by 3 bases and J by 4 bases. The CDR3 loop reads CASSYGTAIYEQYF. For the CDR3, the DNA is TGTGCCAGCAGCTACGGGACAGCTATTTACGAGCAGTACTTC. The whole variable domain, filled in from reference TRBV5-8 and TRBJ2-7, reads EAGVTQSPTHLIKTRGQQATLRCSPISGHTSVYWYQQALGLGLQFLLWYDEGEERNRGNFPPRFSGRQFPNYSSELNVNALELEDSALYLCASSYGTAIYEQYFGPGTRLTVT.

This clonotype was observed at least ten times. This rearrangement joins TRBV27 to TRBJ2-5, with D perhaps matching TRBD1 or TRBD2 (5 bases each). Germline-derived CDR1 and CDR2 are MNHEY and SMNVEV (reference sequence). V was cut by 4 bases and J by 7 bases, with 13 bases left in between. The CDR3 is made up of 13 amino acids. CDR3 residues: CASSWGPARTQYF. In DNA, the CDR3 is TGTGCCAGCAGTTGGGGACCGGCCAGGACCCAGTACTTC.

This clonotype has a count of ten or more. The chain is built from TRBV6-1 and TRBJ2-3; no clear D. V lost 4 bases, J lost 1 base, and 3 bases lay in between. Germline values: CDR1 MNHNS, CDR2 SASEGT. CDR3 length equals 12 residues. The CDR3 region is CASSGCTDTQYF. CDR3 nucleotides: TGTGCCAGCAGTGGGTGCACAGATACGCAGTATTTT.

This clonotype came up many times. The CDR3 sequence is CASTPLGSTDYGYTF. The CDR3 DNA reads as TGTGCCAGCACCCCCCTCGGGAGTACGGACTATGGCTACACCTTC. The V and J genes are TRBV6-1 and TRBJ1-2; D not resolved. CDR1 MNHNS and CDR2 SASEGT come from the germline V gene. The V gene lost 7 bases and the J gene lost 3 bases, with 18 bases spanning the gap. The CDR3 has 15 amino acids.

The table lists this clonotype with a few counts. This chain joins TRBV19 and TRBJ2-3; 9 bases are shared with TRBD1. The germline CDR1 and CDR2 sequences are LNHDA and SQIVND (reference sequence). The CDR3 length is 17 residues. V was pared by 3 bases and J by 3 bases, with 10 bases of the junction left unmatched. DNA of the CDR3: TGTGCCAGTAGTATCGTCATCGGGACAGGGTTTACAGATACGCAGTATTTT. Amino acid sequence: CASSIVIGTGFTDTQYF.

The chain uses TRBV6-1 and TRBJ1-1; 8 bases are a match to TRBD1. The CDR3 consists of 12 residues. Trimming took 3 bases from V and 8 from J; bases not matched to a gene: 2. CDR1 is MNHNS, CDR2 SASEGT, per germline. The CDR3: CASSERTGEAFF. The CDR3 DNA follows: TGTGCCAGCAGTGAGCGGACAGGGGAAGCTTTCTTT.

This clonotype appeared many times. This chain joins TRBV13 and TRBJ1-1; a weak D match, TRBD1 (5 bases). The length of the CDR3 is 16 residues. Trimming took 1 base from V and 0 from J, leaving 12 bases between them. Germline values: CDR1 PRHDT, CDR2 FYEKMQ (reference sequence). As DNA, the CDR3 is TGTGCCAGCAGCTTAGAGCCGGGACCGCTGAACACTGAAGCTTTCTTT. Amino acid sequence: CASSLEPGPLNTEAFF.

This clonotype was observed at least ten times. J is TRBJ1-2 and V is TRBV3-1; 8 nucleotides match TRBD1. This CDR3 comprises 15 residues. Trimming at V came to 1 base and at J to 7 bases, leaving 8 bases not matched to a gene. Germline CDR1 is LGHDT and CDR2 is YNNKEL (reference sequence). The CDR3 region is CASSQGARGPSGYTF. As DNA, the CDR3 is TGTGCCAGCAGCCAAGGAGCCAGGGGGCCGAGTGGCTACACCTTC.

There are a few counts of this clonotype. The junction does not match germline at one end; this may be a read error. The V call is TRBV11-2, the J call TRBJ1-1; D remains unclear. CDR1 SGHAT and CDR2 FQNNGV come from the germline V gene. This CDR3 contains 15 residues. CDR3 residues: CTSSLDGSLFTEAFF. CDR3 DNA sequence: TGTACCAGCAGCTTAGACGGAAGTCTCTTCACTGAAGCTTTCTTT.

The gene calls are TRBV18 and TRBJ2-5; 7 positions match TRBD1. The germline V gene encodes CDR1 KGHSH and CDR2 LQKENI. J was trimmed by 5 bases and V by 0 bases; bases with no gene match: 3. CDR3 size: 14 residues. The CDR3 sequence is CASSPPPRGETQYF. DNA of the CDR3: TGTGCCAGCTCACCACCGCCCAGGGGGGAGACCCAGTACTTC.

This clonotype has at least ten counts. V gene TRBV3-1 combines with J gene TRBJ2-7; D call uncertain. Trimming cost V 6 bases and J 0 bases, with 9 bases left between them. Germline values: CDR1 LGHDT, CDR2 YNNKEL (reference sequence). The CDR3 is made up of 13 amino acids. CDR3 protein: CASSGLGSYEQYF. The CDR3 DNA reads as TGTGCCAGCAGTGGGTTGGGCTCCTACGAGCAGTACTTC.

This clonotype was observed many times. This chain joins TRBV7-8 and TRBJ2-3; 14 bases are shared with TRBD2. Looked up from germline, CDR1 is SGHVS and CDR2 is FQNEAQ. The V gene end was trimmed by 1 base and the J gene end by 4 bases; junction bases not matched to a gene: 1. This CDR3 is built from 16 residues. The CDR3 spells CASSLGTSGRSDTQYF. The DNA of the CDR3 is TGTGCCAGCAGCTTAGGGACTAGCGGGAGGTCAGATACGCAGTATTTT.

There are many counts of this clonotype. The rearrangement joins TRBV7-9 to TRBJ2-7, with D perhaps matching TRBD2 (6 bases). Germline CDR1 reads SEHNR; CDR2 reads FQNEAQ (reference sequence). The CDR3 covers 11 residues. V was cut by 4 bases and J by 9 bases, with 10 bases left in between. The CDR3 loop is CASSYSGVQYF. DNA for the CDR3: TGTGCCAGCAGCTACTCGGGGGTGCAGTACTTC.

The table lists this clonotype with many counts. The chain employs TRBV6-1 and TRBJ2-3, with D tentatively TRBD2 (5 bases). The CDR3 is made up of 13 amino acids. Germline CDR1 reads MNHNS; CDR2 reads SASEGT. Deletions cut 6 bases from V and 2 bases from J, with 9 bases between. As DNA, the CDR3 is TGTGCCAGCAGAGACCGGGACACAGATACGCAGTATTTT. Amino acid sequence: CASRDRDTDTQYF.

This clonotype was seen ten or more times. The chain has TRBV3-1 and TRBJ2-5; 7 nucleotides agree with TRBD1. This CDR3 has 15 amino acids. CDR1 and CDR2 from the germline V gene are LGHDT and YNNKEL (reference sequence). Trimming at V came to 5 bases and at J to 4 bases, leaving 10 bases not matched to a gene. CDR3 DNA sequence: TGTGCCAGCAGCTTACGACAGGGTCCGGGAGAGACCCAGTACTTC. Protein: CASSLRQGPGETQYF.

The DNA for the CDR3 is TGTGCCAGCAGCCCCCCATCGGGATTTCTTAACTATGGCTACACCTTC. It specifies CASSPPSGFLNYGYTF. The chain carries TRBV7-2 and TRBJ1-2, with D unresolved. V dropped 5 bases and J dropped 1 base, with 17 bases sitting between them. CDR3 length equals 16 residues. Germline CDR1 SGHTA, CDR2 FQGNSA.

The CDR3 region is CASGLVRGEPLDTQYF. CDR3 coding DNA: TGTGCTAGTGGTTTGGTACGGGGGGAGCCCCTGGATACGCAGTATTTT. This chain links TRBV12-5 with TRBJ2-3; the match to TRBD2 covers 7 bases. V was clipped by 0 bases and J by 6 bases; unmatched bases: 9. Germline CDR1 LGHNT, CDR2 FRNRAP. The CDR3 consists of 16 residues.

The chain uses TRBV30 and TRBJ2-3; 7 bases line up with TRBD2. V trimming: 5 bases; J trimming: 1 base; junction bases outside the gene matches: 3. CDR3 length: 13 amino acids. Per germline, CDR1 GTSNPN and CDR2 SVGIG (reference sequence). In nucleotides, the CDR3 is TGTGCCTGGGCCCGGGGGGGCACAGATACGCAGTATTTT. The encoded protein is CAWARGGTDTQYF.

This clonotype was counted a few times. The DNA of the CDR3 is TGCGCCAGCAGCTTGGTACTGGCCCCTGGTGACACCGGGGAGCTGTTTTTT. This translates into CASSLVLAPGDTGELFF. The rearrangement uses TRBV5-1 and TRBJ2-2; D unclear. In germline, CDR1 is SGHRS, CDR2 YFSETQ. Trimming cost V 0 bases and J 3 bases, with 15 bases left between them. This CDR3 has 17 amino acids.